This TCR beta chain was recovered during a study of cytomegalovirus exposure and HLA in healthy donors. Looked up from germline, CDR1 is SGHTA and CDR2 is FQGTGA. The V and J ends lost 0 bases and 2 bases, in that order; junction bases with no gene match: 2. CDR3 size: 16 residues. PCR used 60 Vbeta primers and 13 Jbeta primers. Per the study methods: In a later analysis, 10 million to 11 million of 75 million to 90 million unique beta chains occurred in at least two donors. Sequenced by immunoSEQ multiplex PCR; TCRdb stores in-frame clones only, minus some. The V and J calls and clone size come from that table; D and trimming were worked out from the DNA. The repertoire holds around 170,000 clones, more than 80% seen once, with about 2.4% in the top ten.

Sample: PBMCs. This TCR was sampled from a woman in her forties or fifties in good health and CMV-seropositive. The chain joins TRBV7-3 to TRBJ2-3; 10 bases match TRBD2. The chain's CDR3 is CASSLTSGGPTDTQYF. DNA of the CDR3: TGTGCCAGCAGCTTAACTAGCGGGGGGCCCACAGATACGCAGTATTTT.